Listed below are T cell receptor beta chains from one sample, sequenced in a study of patients and donors after allogeneic stem cell transplantation. TCRdb fed the RT-PCR reads into MiXCR, producing one record per CDR3 protein. The sample carries about 230,000 distinct CDR3 sequences, 14% recorded once. The sequencing input was blood, either unsorted or a sorted T cell fraction (not recorded which). These receptor sequences come from a human donor who was either an allogeneic HSCT recipient or a stem cell or donor lymphocyte infusion donor (not recorded which). It is not recorded whose cells these are; they may come from a transplant donor. CDR3s include the opening cysteine and the closing phenylalanine or tryptophan. D genes are given only for firm matches. For some rows the clone size is stated as once, few or many, or as a class when expanded; others skip it.

v_call	d_call	j_call	clone_size	cdr3_aa	cdr3_nt
TRBV6-2/TRBV6-3	.	TRBJ2-4	few	CASSYSTAQNIQYF	TGTGCCAGCAGTTACTCGACTGCGCAAAACATTCAGTACTTC
TRBV30	.	TRBJ2-5	.	CAWSQGRETQYF	TGTGCCTGGAGTCAGGGCAGGGAGACCCAGTACTTC
TRBV20-1	.	TRBJ2-7	.	CSARQLMNSYEQYF	TGCAGTGCTAGGCAGCTCATGAACTCCTACGAGCAGTACTTC
TRBV2	.	TRBJ2-1	.	CASGQGREGGHEQFF	TGTGCCAGCGGACAAGGGCGAGAGGGTGGCCATGAGCAGTTCTTC
TRBV5-4	TRBD1	TRBJ2-5	many	CASSLGPGQPETQYF	TGTGCCAGCAGCTTAGGTCCGGGACAGCCGGAGACCCAGTACTTC
TRBV14	TRBD2	TRBJ2-3	.	CASSQQAGAADTQYF	TGTGCCAGCAGCCAGCAAGCGGGAGCCGCAGATACGCAGTATTTT
TRBV7-2	.	TRBJ2-7	few	CASSIKHGRGKAYEQYF	TGTGCCAGCAGCATAAAACATGGACGGGGGAAAGCCTACGAGCAGTACTTC
TRBV7-9	.	TRBJ2-1	many	CASSSSSSSYNEQFF	TGTGCCAGCAGCTCCTCCAGCTCCTCCTACAATGAGCAGTTCTTC
TRBV12-3/TRBV12-4	TRBD2	TRBJ2-1	many	CASSFRGGPNEQFF	TGTGCCAGCAGTTTCCGCGGGGGGCCCAATGAGCAGTTCTTC
TRBV7-2	TRBD2	TRBJ2-7	.	CASSYSGGGTYEQYF	TGTGCCAGCAGCTATTCGGGCGGGGGTACCTACGAGCAGTACTTC
TRBV14	TRBD1	TRBJ1-6	.	CASRRTGGLNSPLHF	TGTGCCAGCAGGCGGACAGGGGGCCTAAATTCACCCCTCCACTTT
TRBV6-1	.	TRBJ2-3	few	CASSPGLKTDTQYF	TGTGCCAGCAGTCCGGGCCTCAAGACAGATACGCAGTATTTT
TRBV5-6	TRBD1	TRBJ2-5	.	CASSIGTGHQETQYF	TGTGCCAGCAGCATCGGGACAGGACACCAAGAGACCCAGTACTTC
TRBV5-5	.	TRBJ2-1	once	CASSLRWDQDNEQFF	TGTGCCAGCAGCTTAAGATGGGACCAAGACAATGAGCAGTTCTTC
TRBV10-3	TRBD2	TRBJ2-3	few	CAISEGLAGDTQYF	TGTGCCATCAGTGAAGGTCTAGCGGGAGATACGCAGTATTTT
TRBV20-1	.	TRBJ2-7	few	CSASRLGYEQYF	TGCAGTGCTAGCCGACTTGGCTACGAGCAGTACTTC
TRBV29-1	.	TRBJ2-5	.	CSVVRTTGTQETQYF	TGCAGCGTTGTACGAACAACAGGGACCCAAGAGACCCAGTACTTC
TRBV5-1	.	TRBJ1-2	many	CASSLDRQFYGYTF	TGCGCCAGCAGCTTGGATCGGCAGTTCTATGGCTACACCTTC
TRBV10-3	TRBD1	TRBJ2-5	few	CASGPGGYETQYF	TGTGCCTCCGGGCCAGGGGGCTATGAGACCCAGTACTTC
TRBV14	.	TRBJ2-3	.	CASSPRPGQSDTQYF	TGTGCCAGCAGCCCCCGCCCCGGACAGTCAGATACGCAGTATTTT